Below are 21 T cell receptor beta chains sequenced from a single sample in a study of T-cell memory formation after mild COVID-19. MiXCR, applied by TCRdb to the 5' RACE reads, yields one record per CDR3 protein. The sample lists about 280,000 distinct CDR3 sequences; approximately 7.6% were seen once. The sample comprised PBMCs or a T cell subset sorted from them (not recorded which). Receptors were obtained from a man between 18 and 35 years old who had mild COVID-19 (a few samples of this study predate the infection). Cell type and time point are not known.

In its sample, this clonotype was seen a few times. The genes are TRBV6-2 or TRBV6-3 and TRBJ1-5; D ambiguous. V was pared by 6 bases and J by 0 bases, with 12 bases between. The CDR3 covers 15 residues. Germline V lookup: CDR1 MNHEY, CDR2 SVGEGT. The CDR3 DNA is TGTGCCAGCAGAAGGACCGCATATAGCAATCAGCCCCAGCATTTT. Translated: CASRRTAYSNQPQHF.

The rearrangement links TRBV9 to TRBJ1-2; no clear D. V shed 6 bases and J shed 4 bases, with 16 bases lying between them. Germline V lookup: CDR1 SGDLS, CDR2 YYNGEE. The CDR3 loop spans 14 amino acids. In DNA form, the CDR3 reads TGTGCCAGCAAAGAATTGGCCAGTAGCTATGGCTACACCTTC. Translation gives CASKELASSYGYTF.

This clonotype occurred a few times. The CDR3 sequence is CASSLAGQGGDEQYV. In DNA, the CDR3 is TGTGCCAGCAGCTTGGCCGGGCAGGGAGGGGACGAGCAGTACGTC. This rearrangement joins TRBV5-5 to TRBJ2-7; 7 nucleotides agree with TRBD2. The CDR3 is made up of 15 amino acids. V was clipped by 0 bases and J by 5 bases; unmatched bases: 8. The V gene's germline CDR1 is SGHKS and CDR2 YYEKEE (reference sequence).

This clonotype was counted a few times. This chain connects TRBV7-3 to TRBJ2-3, with TRBD1 identical over 10 bases. V lost 3 bases and J lost 4; bases outside the gene matches: 4. This CDR3 has 15 residues. Germline CDR1 SGHTA, CDR2 FQGTGA. CDR3 protein: CASSFSGTGADTQYF. CDR3 bases: TGTGCCAGCAGCTTCTCCGGGACAGGGGCAGATACGCAGTATTTT.

This clonotype was seen repeatedly, ten times or more. This chain joins TRBV11-2 and TRBJ1-1, with D tentatively TRBD1 (5 bases). V was trimmed by 3 bases and J by 7 bases, leaving 12 bases between them. CDR1 SGHAT and CDR2 FQNNGV come from the germline V gene. The CDR3 is 13 residues long. CDR3: CASSFKGRVEAFF. DNA of the CDR3: TGTGCCAGCAGCTTCAAGGGGCGGGTTGAAGCTTTCTTT.

This clonotype has a count of ten or more. The V and J genes are TRBV6-6 and TRBJ2-5; TRBD1 matches 9 bases. Germline values: CDR1 MNHNY, CDR2 SVGAGI (reference sequence). The J segment lost 5 bases and the V segment lost 6 bases, leaving 13 bases of the junction unmatched. The CDR3 has 16 amino acids. CDR3 protein: CASSPLAGTGRETQYF. DNA of the CDR3: TGTGCCAGCAGCCCTCTTGCCGGGACAGGGCGGGAGACCCAGTACTTC.

This clonotype was found a few times. The chain recombines TRBV2 with TRBJ1-4, with D hard to call. V gave up 3 bases and J gave up 8 bases, with 10 bases separating them. The CDR3 sequence is 13 residues long. Germline loops: CDR1 SNHLY, CDR2 FYNNEI. The CDR3 DNA follows: TGTGCCAGCAGTGAGGGCTCTAGCGAAAAACTGTTTTTT. Translation gives CASSEGSSEKLFF. Based on the CDR3 plus reference TRBV2 and TRBJ1-4, the full variable domain is EPEVTQTPSHQVTQMGQEVILRCVPISNHLYFYWYRQILGQKVEFLVSFYNNEISEKSEIFDDQFSVERPDGSNFTLKIRSTKLEDSAMYFCASSEGSSEKLFFGSGTQLSVL.

This clonotype showed up just a few times. J is TRBJ1-2 and V is TRBV20-1, with a possible D match to TRBD1 (6 bases). The CDR3 is 13 residues long. Germline V gene data show CDR1 as DFQATT and CDR2 as SNEGSKA (reference sequence). The CDR3 nucleotides read TGCAGCCTCGGGGGGGGCCTGAACTATGGCTACACCTTC. Protein product: CSLGGGLNYGYTF.

This clonotype was counted many times. The V and J genes are TRBV10-3 and TRBJ1-2; TRBD1 is a possible D gene (6 bases). The V end lost 10 bases, the J end lost 8 bases, and 29 bases lay between the germline ends. CDR3 length: 16 amino acids. Germline V lookup: CDR1 ENHRY, CDR2 SYGVKD. CDR3 loop: CATQRGDGTGGVGYTF. CDR3 DNA: TGTGCCACCCAGAGAGGAGACGGGACGGGGGGCGTCGGCTACACCTTC.

In its sample, this clonotype was seen a few times. The chain links TRBV12-3 or TRBV12-4 to TRBJ2-3; D ambiguous. CDR3 length: 13 amino acids. V was cut by 2 bases and J by 2 bases, with 5 bases left in between. The CDR3: CASSLHATDTQYF. The CDR3 nucleotides are TGTGCCAGCAGTTTACACGCCACAGATACGCAGTATTTT.

With respect to this clonotype: Being one base from a much bigger clone, this may be a read error. V and J are TRBV6-5 and TRBJ2-2; D not resolved. The CDR3 has 13 amino acids. CDR1 MNHEY and CDR2 SVGAGI come from the germline V gene. CDR3 sequence: CASSYSNPGELFF. CDR3 DNA: TGTGCCAGCAGTTACTCGAACCCCGGGGAGCTGTTTTTT.

CDR3 nucleotide sequence: TGCGCCAGCAGCCAAGATCTAGAGCGGGAGGGCGGGGACAATGAGCAGTTCTTC. Its protein product is CASSQDLEREGGDNEQFF. The rearrangement links TRBV4-3 to TRBJ2-1, with 10 positions matching TRBD2. The V and J ends lost 0 bases and 5 bases, in that order; junction bases with no gene match: 10. This CDR3 has 18 amino acids. Germline V gene sequence: CDR1 LGHNA, CDR2 YSLEER.

This clonotype was picked up a small number of times. The chain employs TRBV7-8 and TRBJ1-6, with a tentative D call TRBD1 (5 bases). Germline loops: CDR1 SGHVS, CDR2 FQNEAQ. This CDR3 is 15 amino acids long. With 5 bases removed from V and 10 bases from J, the gap between germline ends came to 18 bases. The CDR3 region has the DNA TGTGCCAGCAGCACACCCGGGGGATTCGGGTCACCCCTCCACTTT. Translated: CASSTPGGFGSPLHF.

Only a few counts were recorded for this clonotype. The rearrangement joins TRBV28 to TRBJ1-2; TRBD1 aligns across 7 bases. The V segment lost 1 base and the J segment 7 bases; nucleotides outside the gene matches: 3. The CDR3 runs 13 residues. Per germline, CDR1 MDHEN and CDR2 SYDVKM. The CDR3 loop reads CASSLLTGAGYTF. CDR3 nucleotides: TGTGCCAGCAGTTTATTAACAGGGGCTGGCTACACCTTC.

This chain uses TRBV4-3 with TRBJ2-7; 7 positions agree with TRBD1. Trimming took 2 bases from V and 3 from J; bases not matched to a gene: 4. Germline V gene data show CDR1 as LGHNA and CDR2 as YSLEER. CDR3 length equals 14 residues. The CDR3 nucleotides read TGCGCCAGCAGCCAACTGGGACAGCACTACGAGCAGTACTTC. Translation gives CASSQLGQHYEQYF.

As DNA, the CDR3 is TGCGCCAGCAGCCGGACAGGGGGTCTTAATTCACCCCTCCACTTT. This sequence encodes CASSRTGGLNSPLHF. The V and J genes are TRBV4-3 and TRBJ1-6, with 10 positions matching TRBD1. The CDR3 runs 15 residues. The V gene end was trimmed by 4 bases and the J gene end by 6 bases; junction bases not matched to a gene: 3. CDR1 and CDR2 (germline): LGHNA, YSLEER.

V gene TRBV11-2 combines with J gene TRBJ2-7; TRBD2 is a possible D gene (5 bases). V was clipped by 5 bases and J by 9 bases, with 20 bases between them. Germline V gene data show CDR1 as SGHAT and CDR2 as FQNNGV. CDR3 length equals 14 residues. CDR3 sequence reads: CASSARDLPFGQYF. In nucleotides, the CDR3 is TGTGCCAGCAGCGCCCGGGATCTTCCTTTCGGGCAGTACTTC. Full variable domain (rest looked up from reference TRBV11-2 and TRBJ2-7): EAGVAQSPRYKIIEKRQSVAFWCNPISGHATLYWYQQILGQGPKLLIQFQNNGVVDDSQLPKDRFSAERLKGVDSTLKIQPAKLEDSAVYLCASSARDLPFGQYFGPGTRLTVT.

The chain employs TRBV18 and TRBJ2-7; possibly TRBD2 for D (5 bases). Germline CDR1 KGHSH, CDR2 LQKENI. The CDR3 runs to 13 residues. V lost 2 bases to trimming and J lost 6 bases, with 11 bases between them. CDR3 nucleotides: TGTGCCAGCTCACCAGCTAGCCTCAGCGAGCAGTACGTC. As protein: CASSPASLSEQYV.

This clonotype was seen repeatedly, ten times or more. The gene calls are TRBV4-2 and TRBJ2-3; D gene ambiguous. Trimming shortened V by 0 bases and J by 6 bases, and 4 bases separated the two germline ends. Looked up from germline, CDR1 is LGHNA and CDR2 is YNFKEQ. This CDR3 contains 12 residues. In DNA, the CDR3 is TGTGCCAGCAGCCAAGAGGGCGATACGCAGTATTTT. Translating it yields CASSQEGDTQYF.

This clonotype was seen more than once but under ten times. The CDR3 protein is CASSYSVRSGSYNEQFF. The CDR3 coding sequence is TGTGCCAGCAGTTACTCGGTGAGAAGCGGTTCCTACAATGAGCAGTTCTTC. The chain combines TRBV6-2 or TRBV6-3 with TRBJ2-1, with a weak D call TRBD2 (5 bases). CDR1 and CDR2 from the germline V gene are MNHEY and SVGEGT. The V end was cut by 0 bases, the J end by 1 base, with 13 bases between. The CDR3 covers 17 residues.

This rearrangement joins TRBV18 to TRBJ1-1; possibly TRBD1 for D (6 bases). The CDR3 length is 14 residues. Trimming left V 6 bases short and J 1 base short, with 12 bases between. Germline V gene lookup returns CDR1 KGHSH and CDR2 LQKENI. The CDR3 nucleotides are TGTGCCAGCTCCCCCGGGGGCGAGAACACTGAAGCTTTCTTT. It encodes CASSPGGENTEAFF.